The text below deals with one T cell receptor beta chain. Described time point: blood 2 weeks post-SBRT. The treatment here: 15 Gy SBRT to primary tumor, nephrectomy 4 weeks later. Germline CDR1 reads MNHEY; CDR2 reads SMNVEV (reference sequence). The V and J ends lost 6 bases and 0 bases, in that order; junction bases with no gene match: 5. CDR3 size: 16 residues. Assay used: immunoSEQ multiplex PCR; TCRdb lists only in-frame clones, some missing. This table has about 130,000 clones, approximately 78% appearing once. This entry is derived from a study of radiation and T cells in renal cell carcinoma. The rearrangement joins TRBV27 to TRBJ2-2, with TRBD1 matching 9 bases. The receptor was derived from a woman aged 55-70 years with renal cell carcinoma. Sequencing was performed on blood, taken from a patient whose treatment included radiotherapy and nephrectomy. CDR3 bases: TGTGCCAGCAGACGGGACAGGGTCCCGAACACCGGGGAGCTGTTTTTT. The encoded protein is CASRRDRVPNTGELFF.